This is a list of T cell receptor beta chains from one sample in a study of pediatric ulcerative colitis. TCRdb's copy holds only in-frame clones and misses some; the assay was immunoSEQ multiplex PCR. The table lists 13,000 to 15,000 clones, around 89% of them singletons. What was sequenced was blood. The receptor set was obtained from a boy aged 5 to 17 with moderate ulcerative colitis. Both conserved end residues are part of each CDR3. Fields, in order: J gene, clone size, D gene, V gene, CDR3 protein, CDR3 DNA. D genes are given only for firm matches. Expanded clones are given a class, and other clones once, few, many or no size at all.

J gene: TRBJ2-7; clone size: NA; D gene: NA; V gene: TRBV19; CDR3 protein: CASSIAAGLYYEQYF; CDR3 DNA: TGTGCCAGTAGTATAGCTGCAGGGCTCTACTACGAGCAGTACTTC
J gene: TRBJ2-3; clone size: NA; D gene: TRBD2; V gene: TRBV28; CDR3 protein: CASSPTSGIANTQYF; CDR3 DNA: TGTGCCAGCAGTCCCACTAGCGGGATCGCAAATACGCAGTATTTT
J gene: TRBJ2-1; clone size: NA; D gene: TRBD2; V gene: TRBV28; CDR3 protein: CASSFLALAGGYEQFF; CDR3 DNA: TGTGCCAGCAGTTTCTTGGCACTAGCGGGGGGTTATGAGCAGTTCTTC
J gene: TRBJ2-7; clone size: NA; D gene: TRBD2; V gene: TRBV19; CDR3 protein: CASRQGTSGTYEQYF; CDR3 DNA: TGTGCCAGTAGACAAGGGACTAGCGGTACCTACGAGCAGTACTTC
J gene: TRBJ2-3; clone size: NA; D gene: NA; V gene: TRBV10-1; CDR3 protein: CASSEYSGRGSTDTQYF; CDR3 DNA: TGCGCCAGCAGTGAGTACTCCGGACGAGGGAGCACAGATACGCAGTATTTT
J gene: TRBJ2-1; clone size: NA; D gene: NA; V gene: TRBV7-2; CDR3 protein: CASSFGGGLNNEQFF; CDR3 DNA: TGTGCCAGCAGCTTCGGAGGGGGGCTCAACAATGAGCAGTTCTTC
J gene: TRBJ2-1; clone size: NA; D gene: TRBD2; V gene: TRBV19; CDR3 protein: CAAKMEGGDEQFF; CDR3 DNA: TGTGCCGCCAAGATGGAGGGAGGGGATGAGCAGTTCTTC
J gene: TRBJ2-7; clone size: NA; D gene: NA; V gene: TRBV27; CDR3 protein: CASSLFPPTGFSYEQYF; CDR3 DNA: TGTGCCAGCAGTTTATTCCCCCCGACAGGTTTCTCCTACGAGCAGTACTTC
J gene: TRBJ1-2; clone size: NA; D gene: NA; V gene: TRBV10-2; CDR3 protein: CASTTRGPDGYTF; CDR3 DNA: TGCGCCAGCACCACCCGGGGACCCGATGGCTACACCTTC
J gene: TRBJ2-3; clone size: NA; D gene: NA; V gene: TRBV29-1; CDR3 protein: CSVLPSGGTDTQYF; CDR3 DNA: TGCAGCGTCCTCCCAAGTGGGGGCACAGATACGCAGTATTTT
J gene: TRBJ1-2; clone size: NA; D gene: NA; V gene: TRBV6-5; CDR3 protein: CASSYAGGGQGYGYTF; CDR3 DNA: TGTGCCAGCAGTTACGCCGGGGGGGGGCAGGGCTATGGCTACACCTTC
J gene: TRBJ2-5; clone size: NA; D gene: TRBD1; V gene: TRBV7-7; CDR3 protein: CASSSGQGTETQYF; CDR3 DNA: TGTGCCAGCAGCTCCGGACAGGGGACAGAGACCCAGTACTTC
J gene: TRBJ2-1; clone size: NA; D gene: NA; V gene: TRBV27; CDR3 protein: CASSYDRGVANEQFF; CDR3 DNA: TGTGCCAGCAGTTATGACCGCGGGGTGGCCAATGAGCAGTTCTTC
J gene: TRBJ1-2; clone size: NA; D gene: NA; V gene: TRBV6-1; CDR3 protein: CASTPTGFYGYTF; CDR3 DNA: TGTGCCAGCACACCAACAGGGTTCTATGGCTACACCTTC
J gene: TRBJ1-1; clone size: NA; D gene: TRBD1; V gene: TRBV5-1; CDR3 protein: CASSRTGSLVDTEAFF; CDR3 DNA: TGCGCCAGCAGCCGGACAGGGTCCTTAGTGGACACTGAAGCTTTCTTT
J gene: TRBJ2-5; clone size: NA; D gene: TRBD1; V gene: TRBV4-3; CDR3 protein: CASSQGTGEETQYF; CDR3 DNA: TGCGCCAGCAGCCAAGGGACAGGGGAAGAGACCCAGTACTTC
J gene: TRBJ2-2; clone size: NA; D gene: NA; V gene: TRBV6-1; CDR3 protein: CASSAPSTGELFF; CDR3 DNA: TGTGCCAGCAGTGCCCCTTCCACCGGGGAGCTGTTTTTT
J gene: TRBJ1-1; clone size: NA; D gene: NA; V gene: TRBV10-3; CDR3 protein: CAISGKVNTEAFF; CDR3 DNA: TGTGCCATCAGTGGGAAAGTAAACACTGAAGCTTTCTTT
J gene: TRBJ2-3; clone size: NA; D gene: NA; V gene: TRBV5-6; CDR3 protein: CASSLDVRSTDTQYF; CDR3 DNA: TGTGCCAGCAGCTTGGACGTCAGAAGCACAGATACGCAGTATTTT
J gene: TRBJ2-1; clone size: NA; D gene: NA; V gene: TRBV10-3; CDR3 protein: CAISGSGTGTYNEQFF; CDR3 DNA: TGTGCCATCAGTGGATCCGGGACGGGGACCTACAATGAGCAGTTCTTC
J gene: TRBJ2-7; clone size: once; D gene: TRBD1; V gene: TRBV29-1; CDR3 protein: CSVTGDPYEQYF; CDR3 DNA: TGCAGCGTCACAGGGGATCCCTACGAGCAGTACTTC
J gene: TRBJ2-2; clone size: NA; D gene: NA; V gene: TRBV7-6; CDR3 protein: CASSYKGSSNTGELFF; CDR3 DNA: TGTGCCAGCAGCTATAAAGGGTCTTCGAACACCGGGGAGCTGTTTTTT
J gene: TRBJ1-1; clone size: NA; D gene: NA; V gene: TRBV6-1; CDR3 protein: CASSEDPILRAFF; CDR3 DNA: TGTGCCAGCAGTGAAGACCCGATCCTTCGGGCTTTCTTT
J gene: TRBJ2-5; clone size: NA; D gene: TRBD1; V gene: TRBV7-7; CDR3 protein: CASSHGQGLETQYF; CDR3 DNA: TGTGCTAGCAGCCACGGACAGGGGCTGGAGACCCAGTACTTC
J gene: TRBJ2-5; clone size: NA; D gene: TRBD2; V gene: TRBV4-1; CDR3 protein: CASSQATSVETQYF; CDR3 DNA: TGCGCCAGCAGCCAAGCTACTAGCGTTGAGACCCAGTACTTC
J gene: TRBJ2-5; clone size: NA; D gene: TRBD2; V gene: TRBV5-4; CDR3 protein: CASSLAWLAGEETQYF; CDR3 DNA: TGTGCCAGCAGCTTGGCCTGGCTAGCGGGGGAAGAGACCCAGTACTTC
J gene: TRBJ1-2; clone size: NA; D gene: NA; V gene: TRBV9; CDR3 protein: CASSPGPSFYGYTF; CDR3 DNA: TGTGCCAGCAGCCCTGGACCGTCCTTCTATGGCTACACCTTC
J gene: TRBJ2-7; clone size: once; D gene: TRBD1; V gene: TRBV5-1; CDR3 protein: CASSLGPYRQGSYEQYF; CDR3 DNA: TGCGCCAGCAGCTTAGGCCCCTACAGACAGGGGTCCTACGAGCAGTACTTC
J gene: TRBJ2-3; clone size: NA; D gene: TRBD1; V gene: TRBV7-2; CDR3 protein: CASRQGLIDTQYF; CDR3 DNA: TGTGCCAGCAGACAGGGGTTGATAGATACGCAGTATTTT
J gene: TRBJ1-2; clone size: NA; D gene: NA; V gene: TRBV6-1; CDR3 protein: CASSAELGGFGYTF; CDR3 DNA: TGTGCCAGCAGTGCGGAGCTGGGAGGTTTTGGCTACACCTTC
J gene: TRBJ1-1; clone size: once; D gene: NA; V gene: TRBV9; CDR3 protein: CASSRGGKRTEAFF; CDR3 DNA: TGTGCCAGCAGCCGGGGGGGAAAGAGGACTGAAGCTTTCTTT
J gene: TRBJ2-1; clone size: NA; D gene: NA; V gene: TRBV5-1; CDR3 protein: CASSSVGLQEQFF; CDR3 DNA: TGCGCCAGCAGCTCGGTGGGGCTACAGGAGCAGTTCTTC
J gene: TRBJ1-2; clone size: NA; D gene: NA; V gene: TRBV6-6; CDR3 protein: CASSYEGQGYTF; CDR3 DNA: TGTGCCAGCAGTTATGAAGGCCAGGGCTACACCTTC
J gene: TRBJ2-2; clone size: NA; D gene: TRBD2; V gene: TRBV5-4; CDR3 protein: CASSFSGAGELFF; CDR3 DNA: TGTGCCAGCAGCTTTAGCGGGGCCGGGGAGCTGTTTTTT
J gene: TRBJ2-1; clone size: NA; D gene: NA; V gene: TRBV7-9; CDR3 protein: CASSLAGGTSYNEQFF; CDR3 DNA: TGTGCCAGCAGCTTAGCGGGCGGGACATCCTACAATGAGCAGTTCTTC
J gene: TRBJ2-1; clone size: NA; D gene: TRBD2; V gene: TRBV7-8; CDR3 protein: CASSLGSGLAGDEQFF; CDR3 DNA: TGTGCCAGCAGCTTAGGGTCGGGACTAGCGGGAGATGAGCAGTTCTTC
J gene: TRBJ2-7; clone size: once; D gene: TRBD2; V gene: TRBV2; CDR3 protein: CASGGVGSYEQYF; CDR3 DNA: TGTGCCAGCGGGGGGGTAGGATCCTACGAGCAGTACTTC
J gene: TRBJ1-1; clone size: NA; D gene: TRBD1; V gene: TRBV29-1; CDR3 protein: CSARTGDQAFF; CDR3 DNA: TGCAGCGCCAGGACAGGGGACCAAGCTTTCTTT
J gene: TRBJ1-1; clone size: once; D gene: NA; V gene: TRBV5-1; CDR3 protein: CASSFLQLRGTEAFF; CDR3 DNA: TGCGCCAGCAGCTTCTTGCAACTAAGGGGCACTGAAGCTTTCTTT
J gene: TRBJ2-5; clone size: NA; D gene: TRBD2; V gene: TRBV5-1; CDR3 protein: CASSFERGQETQYF; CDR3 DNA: TGCGCCAGCAGCTTTGAGCGGGGCCAAGAGACCCAGTACTTC
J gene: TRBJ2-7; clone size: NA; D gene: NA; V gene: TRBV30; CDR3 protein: CAWKQGLEEQYF; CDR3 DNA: TGTGCCTGGAAGCAAGGACTTGAGGAGCAGTACTTC